This entry lists 26 T cell receptor beta chains sequenced from one sample in a study of graft-versus-host responses after intestinal transplantation. To release intraepithelial and lamina propria lymphocytes, the graft tissue was processed. Measured with immunoSEQ multiplex PCR; TCRdb has only the in-frame clones, and not every one. The repertoire holds some 15,000 clones, with roughly two thirds as singletons. This sample comprised ileum tissue, obtained less than 700 days after intestinal transplantation. Source of these receptors: a human patient who received an intestinal transplant, so some T cells may come from the graft donor.

J is TRBJ1-4 and V is TRBV6-5; TRBD1 agrees at 12 bases. The V segment lost 5 bases and the J segment 8 bases; nucleotides outside the gene matches: 6. CDR3 length: 15 residues. Germline loops: CDR1 MNHEY, CDR2 SVGAGI. The CDR3 protein is CASSTGTGGAEKLFF. Here the CDR3 DNA reads TGTGCCAGCAGTACCGGGACAGGGGGCGCCGAAAAACTGTTTTTT.

V and J are TRBV19 and TRBJ2-3; 9 positions agree with TRBD1. The CDR3 spans 14 residues. The germline V gene has CDR1 LNHDA and CDR2 SQIVND (reference sequence). The junction had 0 bases not matched to a gene; V was cut back by 4 bases and J by 1 base. In nucleotides, the CDR3 is TGTGCCAGTAGTAGGACAGGGGGCACAGATACGCAGTATTTT. The encoded protein is CASSRTGGTDTQYF.

This clone was seen only a few times. The chain joins TRBV4-1 to TRBJ2-3; 7 nucleotides match TRBD2. The germline CDR1 and CDR2 sequences are MGHRA and YSYEKL. The CDR3 has 15 amino acids. The J segment lost 6 bases and the V segment lost 5 bases, leaving 11 bases of the junction unmatched. The CDR3 is CASSEVTSTADTQYF. The CDR3 nucleotides read TGCGCCAGCAGCGAGGTGACTAGCACGGCGGATACGCAGTATTTT.

Within the sample, this clone is large. The chain uses TRBV7-9 and TRBJ2-7; D gene uncertain. Germline CDR1 reads SEHNR; CDR2 reads FQNEAQ (reference sequence). The V and J ends lost 6 bases and 0 bases respectively, with 12 bases between them. The CDR3 extends over 14 amino acids. The CDR3 DNA reads TGTGCCAGCAGTTATACTCACAGCTCCTACGAGCAGTACTTC. It translates to CASSYTHSSYEQYF.

This chain connects TRBV11-2 to TRBJ2-2; TRBD1 is a possible D gene (5 bases). V lost 3 bases to trimming and J lost 3 bases, with 11 bases between them. The CDR3 has 15 residues. Germline values: CDR1 SGHAT, CDR2 FQNNGV. CDR3 in DNA: TGTGCCAGCAGCTTGGCAGGGTGGGACACCGGGGAGCTGTTTTTT. Translating gives CASSLAGWDTGELFF.

V and J are TRBV21-1 and TRBJ1-2; the tabulated D call, TRBD1, remains unverified against the DNA. TRBV21-1 is an annotated pseudogene. This CDR3 spans 20 amino acids. For the CDR3, the DNA is TGTGCCAGCAGCAAAAATATCGGGACAGGTCCTTCGCCAGCCTTATACGGCTACACCTTC. Translation: CASSKNIGTGPSPALYGYTF.

The chain combines TRBV4-3 with TRBJ2-4, with D perhaps matching TRBD1 (5 bases). Looked up from germline, CDR1 is LGHNA and CDR2 is YSLEER. The CDR3 runs to 17 residues. V was clipped by 1 base and J by 1 base, with 14 bases between them. Here the CDR3 reads CASSQGPIPGAKNIQYF. The DNA for the CDR3 is TGCGCCAGCAGCCAAGGGCCAATTCCAGGGGCCAAAAACATTCAGTACTTC.

This chain joins TRBV15 and TRBJ2-1; 12 bases agree with TRBD2. Trimming took 3 bases from V and 5 from J; bases not matched to a gene: 14. The CDR3 is 19 amino acids. Germline CDR1 is LNHNV and CDR2 is YYDKDF (reference sequence). The CDR3 coding sequence is TGTGCCACCAGCAGCCCCCCGGCTAGCGGGGGGGCTGTGCACAATGAGCAGTTCTTC. Translating it yields CATSSPPASGGAVHNEQFF.

The rearrangement links TRBV2 to TRBJ1-1, with D unclear. V lost 7 bases, J lost 3 bases, and 15 bases lay in between. Germline V gene data show CDR1 as SNHLY and CDR2 as FYNNEI. The CDR3 is 14 residues long. CDR3 in DNA: TGTGCCAGCACTCGTCTCCAGGTGGACACTGAAGCTTTCTTT. Its protein is CASTRLQVDTEAFF.

V is TRBV5-4 and J is TRBJ2-7; 9 positions agree with TRBD2. V dropped 3 bases and J dropped 6; count of bases not matched to a gene: 7. CDR3 size: 14 residues. The germline gives CDR1 SGHNT, CDR2 YYREEE (reference sequence). CDR3 nucleotides: TGTGCCAGCAGCTCGTCTAGCGGGGTAGGCGAGCAGTACTTC. As protein: CASSSSSGVGEQYF.

J is TRBJ1-1 and V is TRBV7-8; D is unclear. Trimming removed 5 bases at V and 2 bases at J, with 12 bases between. This CDR3 is built from 14 residues. Per the germline V gene, CDR1 is SGHVS and CDR2 is FQNEAQ. Written as DNA, the CDR3 is TGTGCCAGCAGCCTAGGGCGGGGTAACACTGAAGCTTTCTTT. The encoded protein is CASSLGRGNTEAFF.

The chain is built from TRBV30 and TRBJ1-1; TRBD1 matches 7 bases. Per germline, CDR1 GTSNPN and CDR2 SVGIG (reference sequence). The CDR3 contains 14 residues. The trim removed 4 bases at V and 1 base at J, leaving 6 bases unmatched. The CDR3 spells CAWIEGAGNTEAFF. The DNA for the CDR3 is TGTGCCTGGATTGAGGGGGCGGGGAACACTGAAGCTTTCTTT.

The gene calls are TRBV12-5 and TRBJ2-7; a possible D gene is TRBD1 (5 bases). In germline, CDR1 is LGHNT, CDR2 FRNRAP. The V end lost 3 bases, the J end lost 1 base, and 10 bases lay between the germline ends. The CDR3 spans 14 residues. This chain's CDR3 is CASGLASGSYEQYF. The CDR3 region has the DNA TGTGCTAGTGGTTTAGCGTCAGGGTCCTACGAGCAGTACTTC.

The rearrangement uses TRBV7-8 and TRBJ1-2; D gene ambiguous. The germline V gene encodes CDR1 SGHVS and CDR2 FQNEAQ. The CDR3 sequence is 18 residues long. Trimming took 0 bases from V and 5 from J, leaving 22 bases between them. CDR3 nucleotides: TGTGCCAGCAGCTTAGCGGCCCAAACAGTCCTACCACCTTATGGCTACACCTTC. It translates to CASSLAAQTVLPPYGYTF.

The DNA for the CDR3 is TGTGCCAGCAGCCGGACCGGGACAGTGAACACCGGGGAGCTGTTTTTT. Amino acids: CASSRTGTVNTGELFF. V is TRBV7-2 and J is TRBJ2-2, with 7 bases identical to TRBD1. This CDR3 contains 16 residues. V gave up 5 bases and J gave up 1 base; unmatched junction bases: 7. Germline values: CDR1 SGHTA, CDR2 FQGNSA.

This clone was recorded a few times. This sequence joins TRBV19 and TRBJ2-7, with a weak D call TRBD1 (5 bases). V gave up 2 bases and J gave up 7 bases, with 21 bases separating them. The germline V gene encodes CDR1 LNHDA and CDR2 SQIVND (reference sequence). The CDR3 totals 16 residues. This CDR3 is CASSISRTQYLWEQYF. In DNA, the CDR3 is TGTGCCAGTAGTATATCGCGGACACAGTACCTCTGGGAGCAGTACTTC. Full variable domain (rest looked up from reference TRBV19 and TRBJ2-7): DGGITQSPKYLFRKEGQNVTLSCEQNLNHDAMYWYRQDPGQGLRLIYYSQIVNDFQKGDIAEGYSVSREKKESFPLTVTSAQKNPTAFYLCASSISRTQYLWEQYFGPGTRLTVT.

The V call is TRBV10-1, the J call TRBJ2-2; 9 bases line up with TRBD2. The CDR3 spans 17 residues. Germline-derived CDR1 and CDR2 are WNHNN and SYGVQD (reference sequence). Germline trimming cut 6 bases from V and 5 bases from J; bases unmatched to any gene: 13. In DNA form, the CDR3 reads TGCGCCAGCAGCGAGAGAGTCCCGCGGGGGGGGACCGGGGAGCTGTTTTTT. Residues: CASSERVPRGGTGELFF.

In this sample, this clone turned up a few times. This chain connects TRBV5-6 to TRBJ1-2, with TRBD1 identical over 9 bases. V was clipped by 4 bases and J by 7 bases; unmatched bases: 8. In germline, CDR1 is SGHDT, CDR2 YYEEEE. The CDR3 runs to 14 residues. Here the CDR3 DNA reads TGTGCCAGCAGCCTCCCGGGACAGGGAACTGGCTACACCTTC. As protein: CASSLPGQGTGYTF.

The V gene is TRBV4-1, the J gene TRBJ1-6; 8 bases agree with TRBD1. The V gene's germline CDR1 is MGHRA and CDR2 YSYEKL. V lost 4 bases to trimming and J lost 10 bases; unmatched junction nucleotides: 12. The CDR3 has 16 residues. The CDR3, as DNA: TGCGCCAGCAGCCTTCTCCCCCCAGGGGGCGGGTCACCCCTCCACTTT. Protein product: CASSLLPPGGGSPLHF.

V is TRBV4-3 and J is TRBJ2-3, with 7 bases matching TRBD2. Germline trimming cut 0 bases from V and 2 bases from J; bases unmatched to any gene: 8. CDR3 size: 17 residues. Germline values: CDR1 LGHNA, CDR2 YSLEER. CDR3 protein: CASSQDQERGLTDTQYF. The CDR3 region has the DNA TGCGCCAGCAGCCAAGATCAAGAGCGGGGTCTCACAGATACGCAGTATTTT.

This chain joins TRBV30 and TRBJ2-7, with TRBD1 matching over 9 bases. J lost 7 bases, V lost 3 bases, and 4 bases had no gene match. The CDR3 is 12 residues long. CDR1 is GTSNPN, CDR2 SVGIG, per germline (reference sequence). This chain's CDR3 is CAWSRQGEEQYF. The DNA for the CDR3 is TGTGCCTGGAGCAGACAGGGGGAAGAGCAGTACTTC.

The chain combines TRBV21-1 with TRBJ2-7; the D call in the table, TRBD2, was not verified against the DNA. TRBV21-1 is annotated as a pseudogene. This CDR3 region has 14 residues. CDR3 residues: CAGTGIFGVWEQYF. The CDR3 DNA reads as TGTGCCGGCACGGGGATTTTCGGGGTGTGGGAGCAGTACTTC.

The chain is built from TRBV2 and TRBJ1-6, with 7 bases that match TRBD1. With 2 bases clipped from V and 9 bases from J, the junction kept 4 bases outside the gene matches. Germline-derived CDR1 and CDR2 are SNHLY and FYNNEI. The CDR3 covers 14 residues. The CDR3 protein is CASSEPDRRSPLHF. Written as DNA, the CDR3 is TGTGCCAGCAGTGAACCGGACAGGCGTTCACCCCTCCACTTT.

The chain recombines TRBV5-6 with TRBJ1-2; 9 bases align to TRBD1. The CDR3 is 17 amino acids. The trim removed 3 bases at V and 7 bases at J, leaving 16 bases unmatched. From germline, CDR1 is SGHDT and CDR2 YYEEEE. CDR3 in DNA: TGTGCCAGCAGCTACGGACAGGGGCTCATCCGGCAGCCTGGCTACACCTTC. Encoded protein: CASSYGQGLIRQPGYTF.

This clone was counted between two and nine times. This chain uses TRBV5-6 with TRBJ1-4; 9 bases are a match to TRBD1. The J segment lost 4 bases and the V segment lost 0 bases, leaving 4 bases of the junction unmatched. Germline loops: CDR1 SGHDT, CDR2 YYEEEE. The CDR3 length is 16 residues. In nucleotides, the CDR3 is TGTGCCAGCAGCTTGGTGGGACAGGGAGATAATGAAAAACTGTTTTTT. This gives the protein CASSLVGQGDNEKLFF.

The chain uses TRBV7-9 and TRBJ2-2, with 7 bases that match TRBD1. V gave up 5 bases and J gave up 5 bases; unmatched junction bases: 8. The CDR3 totals 15 residues. Germline V CDR1 and CDR2: SEHNR, FQNEAQ (reference sequence). In DNA form, the CDR3 reads TGTGCCAGCAGCCCTGACAGGGTGCGGACCGGGGAGCTGTTTTTT. As protein: CASSPDRVRTGELFF. Filled out from reference TRBV7-9 and TRBJ2-2, the complete variable domain reads DTGVSQNPRHKITKRGQNVTFRCDPISEHNRLYWYRQTLGQGPEFLTYFQNEAQLEKSRLLSDRFSAERPKGSFSTLEIQRTEQGDSAMYLCASSPDRVRTGELFFGEGSRLTVL.